A single sample gave rise to the 31 T cell receptor beta chains below, sequenced in a study of T cells in Graves' hyperthyroidism and ophthalmopathy. Template material for amplifying TCR beta CDR3 regions consisted of RNA transcripts. HTBI primers were used for first-round RT-PCR of the TCR CDR3. TCRdb recomputed calls from the multiplex PCR reads with MiXCR, one row per CDR3 protein. This sample yields about 660,000 distinct CDR3 sequences, of which 45% are seen a single time; roughly 7.2% belongs to the top ten. Sample: peripheral blood or thyroid tissue (not recorded which). All receptors derive from an adult man with Graves' disease, either hyperthyroidism or ophthalmopathy (not recorded which).

The chain uses TRBV25-1 and TRBJ2-2, with TRBD1 matching 10 bases. Germline V CDR1 and CDR2: MGHDK, SYGVNS. The CDR3 runs 14 residues. After removal of 7 bases from V and 6 bases from J, the junction contained 5 bases not matched to a gene. Written as DNA, the CDR3 is TGTGCCAGCATCGGGACAGGGGTGGCCGGGGAGCTGTTTTTT. Protein sequence: CASIGTGVAGELFF.

This sequence joins TRBV6-5 and TRBJ2-2; possibly TRBD2 for D (5 bases). V was shortened by 6 bases and J by 2 bases, with 7 bases between the two germline ends. Germline lookup yields CDR1 MNHEY and CDR2 SVGAGI. The CDR3 has 13 amino acids. The CDR3 region has the DNA TGTGCCAGCAGGGAGGAAAACACCGGGGAGCTGTTTTTT. Protein product: CASREENTGELFF.

This clonotype appeared a few times. The rearrangement joins TRBV9 to TRBJ1-2; 7 positions match TRBD1. V was clipped by 9 bases and J by 8 bases; unmatched bases: 10. The CDR3 sequence is 12 residues long. CDR1 and CDR2 (germline): SGDLS, YYNGEE. The CDR3 protein is CAKDEGTVGYTF. The CDR3 nucleotides read TGTGCCAAAGACGAGGGGACAGTGGGCTACACCTTC.

This clonotype was detected only a few times. V gene TRBV7-2 combines with J gene TRBJ1-1; D gene unclear. This CDR3 spans 14 amino acids. Looked up from germline, CDR1 is SGHTA and CDR2 is FQGNSA. Trimming pared 5 bases from V and 7 bases from J, leaving 17 bases between. CDR3 amino acids: CASSPGPGNLEAFF. In DNA form, the CDR3 reads TGTGCCAGCAGCCCCGGACCGGGAAACCTTGAAGCTTTCTTT. The full variable domain, completed using reference TRBV7-2 and TRBJ1-1, is GAGVSQSPSNKVTEKGKDVELRCDPISGHTALYWYRQSLGQGLEFLIYFQGNSAPDKSGLPSDRFSAERTGGSVSTLTIQRTQQEDSAVYLCASSPGPGNLEAFFGQGTRLTVV.

As regards this clonotype: It may be a read error: a sequence one base away is much more abundant. The chain uses TRBV10-3 and TRBJ1-1; TRBD1 aligns across 10 bases. CDR1 ENHRY and CDR2 SYGVKD come from the germline V gene. The trim removed 5 bases at V and 6 bases at J, leaving 6 bases unmatched. The CDR3 runs 14 residues. Here the CDR3 reads CAISLTGGFSEAFF. The CDR3 DNA sequence: TGTGCCATCAGTTTGACAGGGGGCTTCTCTGAAGCTTTCTTT.

This clonotype was recorded at least ten times. The chain couples TRBV7-8 to TRBJ2-7, with D hard to call. Germline assignment: CDR1 SGHVS and CDR2 FQNEAQ. V dropped 2 bases and J dropped 0 bases, with 8 bases sitting between them. This CDR3 contains 14 residues. Here the CDR3 DNA reads TGTGCCAGCAGCTTATCCGCACCCTCCTACGAGCAGTACTTC. As protein: CASSLSAPSYEQYF.

The chain carries TRBV7-9 and TRBJ2-7, with 7 bases identical to TRBD2. The CDR3 contains 15 residues. Germline V CDR1 and CDR2: SEHNR, FQNEAQ (reference sequence). The trim removed 3 bases at V and 2 bases at J, leaving 7 bases unmatched. The CDR3 nucleotides are TGTGCCAGCAGCTTTGAGGGAGGGTACACCTACGAGCAGTACTTC. As protein: CASSFEGGYTYEQYF.

The chain uses TRBV19 and TRBJ1-6; D is perhaps TRBD1 (6 bases). CDR3 length: 17 amino acids. Trimming pared 2 bases from V and 0 bases from J, leaving 11 bases between. The germline CDR1 and CDR2 sequences are LNHDA and SQIVND (reference sequence). CDR3 coding DNA: TGTGCCAGTAGTATACCGACAGGTAGCTCCTATAATTCACCCCTCCACTTT. It yields the protein CASSIPTGSSYNSPLHF.

This clonotype was seen repeatedly, ten times or more. The chain recombines TRBV29-1 with TRBJ1-5; possibly TRBD1 for D (5 bases). The CDR3 length is 14 residues. Trimming cost V 5 bases and J 4 bases, with 15 bases left between them. Germline loops: CDR1 SQVTM, CDR2 ANQGSEA. The CDR3 DNA reads as TGCAGCGTTTCAGGGCAGAAAGGAAATCAGCCCCAGCATTTT. This codes for CSVSGQKGNQPQHF.

This CDR3 reads CASSLASGTGGSPLHF. As DNA, the CDR3 is TGTGCCAGCAGCTTAGCCTCCGGGACAGGGGGTTCACCCCTCCACTTT. The chain uses TRBV11-2 and TRBJ1-6; 11 bases are shared with TRBD1. J was trimmed by 9 bases and V by 1 base; bases with no gene match: 5. The CDR3 length is 16 residues. Germline V lookup: CDR1 SGHAT, CDR2 FQNNGV. Looking up the rest from reference TRBV11-2 and TRBJ1-6 gives the full variable domain: EAGVAQSPRYKIIEKRQSVAFWCNPISGHATLYWYQQILGQGPKLLIQFQNNGVVDDSQLPKDRFSAERLKGVDSTLKIQPAKLEDSAVYLCASSLASGTGGSPLHFGNGTRLTVT.

The chain is built from TRBV5-4 and TRBJ1-2; weak D call: TRBD1 (6 bases). The CDR3 runs 14 residues. Between the trimmed V and J ends, which lost 1 base and 7 bases, there was a span of 14 bases. Germline V gives CDR1 SGHNT, CDR2 YYREEE (reference sequence). The CDR3 region is CASSLPGASSGYTF. CDR3 nucleotide sequence: TGTGCCAGCAGCTTGCCGGGGGCAAGTAGTGGCTACACCTTC. The full variable domain, its missing parts supplied by reference TRBV5-4 and TRBJ1-2, is ETGVTQSPTHLIKTRGQQVTLRCSSQSGHNTVSWYQQALGQGPQFIFQYYREEENGRGNFPPRFSGLQFPNYSSELNVNALELDDSALYLCASSLPGASSGYTFGSGTRLTVV.

The chain employs TRBV5-1 and TRBJ1-1; the match to TRBD1 covers 7 bases. The V gene's germline CDR1 is SGHRS and CDR2 YFSETQ. V trimming: 0 bases; J trimming: 4 bases; junction bases outside the gene matches: 6. The CDR3 consists of 15 residues. The CDR3 loop reads CASSLEGAFSTEAFF. DNA of the CDR3: TGCGCCAGCAGCTTGGAGGGGGCGTTTTCCACTGAAGCTTTCTTT.

This clonotype has a handful of counts. This chain joins TRBV29-1 and TRBJ2-7; D possibly uses TRBD1 or TRBD2 (5 bases each). The ends were cut back, 6 bases at V and 5 bases at J, with 26 bases in the middle. Germline V lookup: CDR1 SQVTM, CDR2 ANQGSEA. The CDR3 contains 16 residues. CDR3 nucleotide sequence: TGCAGCGTCGGTTCCCTTCCGCGGGCAGGGACCCACGAGCAGTACTTC. Its translation: CSVGSLPRAGTHEQYF.

At least ten counts were recorded for this clonotype. The chain employs TRBV6-5 and TRBJ2-7; no clear D. The CDR3 has 13 amino acids. V lost 0 bases and J 3 bases, leaving 6 bases between the germline ends. Germline V gene sequence: CDR1 MNHEY, CDR2 SVGAGI. The CDR3 region is CASSYSASYEQYF. In DNA, the CDR3 is TGTGCCAGCAGTTACTCGGCTAGCTACGAGCAGTACTTC.

The CDR3, as DNA: TGTGCCAGCAGTTCCGGACAGGATGAGGCCCAGTACTTC. Its protein product is CASSSGQDEAQYF. V is TRBV28 and J is TRBJ2-5, with 7 bases aligning to TRBD1. The ends lost 4 bases at V and 9 bases at J; junction bases unmatched: 8. The CDR3 is 13 amino acids. From germline, CDR1 is MDHEN and CDR2 SYDVKM.

A few counts support this clonotype. The gene calls are TRBV14 and TRBJ2-2, with D perhaps being TRBD1 or TRBD2 (6 bases each). V gave up 1 base and J gave up 4 bases, with 10 bases separating them. CDR1 is SGHDN and CDR2 is FVKESK in the germline V gene. This CDR3 is built from 15 residues. The CDR3 sequence is CASSQARGGTGELFF. The CDR3 coding sequence is TGTGCCAGCAGCCAAGCCAGGGGAGGCACCGGGGAGCTGTTTTTT.

The chain uses TRBV7-3 and TRBJ2-5, with D unclear. Germline V gene lookup returns CDR1 SGHTA and CDR2 FQGTGA. The V and J ends lost 5 bases and 2 bases respectively, with 9 bases between them. The CDR3 is 13 residues long. CDR3 region: CASSPDLQETQYF. In nucleotides, the CDR3 is TGTGCCAGCAGCCCAGACTTACAAGAGACCCAGTACTTC.

V gene TRBV2 combines with J gene TRBJ2-7; D is possibly TRBD1 (6 bases). Germline CDR1 SNHLY, CDR2 FYNNEI. This CDR3 is 17 amino acids long. The germline V and J ends were trimmed by 2 bases and 0 bases, with 17 bases remaining between them. The CDR3 loop is CASSEQLGHPNSYEQYF. In nucleotides, the CDR3 is TGTGCCAGCAGTGAACAACTGGGACACCCAAACTCCTACGAGCAGTACTTC.

For the CDR3, the DNA is TGTGCCAGCACCGGGCTGAGCGATGAAAAACTGTTTTTT. Protein product: CASTGLSDEKLFF. This sequence joins TRBV25-1 and TRBJ1-4; unclear D gene. Trimming removed 7 bases from V and 6 bases from J, with 12 bases in between. Germline V gene data show CDR1 as MGHDK and CDR2 as SYGVNS. The CDR3 is 13 amino acids.

The J gene is TRBJ1-5, the V gene TRBV19; 8 positions match TRBD1. CDR1 LNHDA and CDR2 SQIVND come from the germline V gene (reference sequence). V trimming: 6 bases; J trimming: 6 bases; junction bases outside the gene matches: 16. The CDR3 runs to 17 residues. The CDR3 region has the DNA TGTGCCAGTAGACCCCGGACAGGGAGTATTAGCGGTCAGCCCCAGCATTTT. Translation: CASRPRTGSISGQPQHF. Using reference TRBV19 and TRBJ1-5 for the parts outside the CDR3, the full variable domain is DGGITQSPKYLFRKEGQNVTLSCEQNLNHDAMYWYRQDPGQGLRLIYYSQIVNDFQKGDIAEGYSVSREKKESFPLTVTSAQKNPTAFYLCASRPRTGSISGQPQHFGDGTRLSIL.

This clonotype was recorded a few times. The rearrangement links TRBV4-1 to TRBJ1-5, with TRBD1 matching over 7 bases. The CDR3 has 15 residues. The V and J ends lost 1 base and 9 bases, in that order; junction bases with no gene match: 9. Per the germline V gene, CDR1 is MGHRA and CDR2 is YSYEKL. The DNA of the CDR3 is TGCGCCAGCAGCCAAGGTCAGGGGGGAGGGCCGCCCCAGCATTTT. The encoded protein is CASSQGQGGGPPQHF.

The V gene is TRBV7-9, the J gene TRBJ2-5; 8 bases are a match to TRBD1. CDR3 length: 13 residues. Germline CDR1 is SEHNR and CDR2 is FQNEAQ (reference sequence). V was clipped by 4 bases and J by 4 bases; unmatched bases: 2. The CDR3 nucleotides read TGTGCCAGCAGCTATACAGGGGGAGAGACCCAGTACTTC. Its protein product is CASSYTGGETQYF.

V and J are TRBV19 and TRBJ1-5; 8 nucleotides align to TRBD1. From germline, CDR1 is LNHDA and CDR2 SQIVND (reference sequence). This CDR3 contains 17 residues. The V and J ends lost 8 bases and 3 bases, in that order; junction bases with no gene match: 15. The CDR3 is CASGPNEGQVLNQPQHF. Here the CDR3 DNA reads TGTGCCAGTGGGCCTAACGAGGGACAGGTTCTCAATCAGCCCCAGCATTTT. Supplemented by reference TRBV19 and TRBJ1-5, the full variable domain reads DGGITQSPKYLFRKEGQNVTLSCEQNLNHDAMYWYRQDPGQGLRLIYYSQIVNDFQKGDIAEGYSVSREKKESFPLTVTSAQKNPTAFYLCASGPNEGQVLNQPQHFGDGTRLSIL.

CDR3 DNA sequence: TGTGCCAGCAGCCCCAACGGAAAGGCTAACTATGGCTACACCTTC. It encodes CASSPNGKANYGYTF. The V call is TRBV5-4, the J call TRBJ1-2; D gene unclear. The CDR3 extends over 15 amino acids. From germline, CDR1 is SGHNT and CDR2 YYREEE (reference sequence). The V end lost 4 bases, the J end lost 0 bases, and 13 bases lay between the germline ends. Variable domain in full (rest from reference TRBV5-4 and TRBJ1-2): ETGVTQSPTHLIKTRGQQVTLRCSSQSGHNTVSWYQQALGQGPQFIFQYYREEENGRGNFPPRFSGLQFPNYSSELNVNALELDDSALYLCASSPNGKANYGYTFGSGTRLTVV.

The V and J genes are TRBV7-2 and TRBJ2-7; D unresolved. The CDR3 totals 13 residues. Germline-derived CDR1 and CDR2 are SGHTA and FQGNSA. With 7 bases removed from V and 3 bases from J, the gap between germline ends came to 13 bases. CDR3 region: CASNPDGGYEQYF. The CDR3 bases are TGTGCCAGCAACCCGGACGGTGGCTACGAGCAGTACTTC.

This clonotype was detected only a few times. V and J are TRBV7-6 and TRBJ1-6; 9 bases are a match to TRBD1. The CDR3 runs to 15 residues. Germline CDR1 reads SGHVS; CDR2 reads FNYEAQ. The ends lost 6 bases at V and 9 bases at J; junction bases unmatched: 9. CDR3 in DNA: TGTGCCAGCAGTCAGTCGGGACAGGGTTTTTCACCCCTCCACTTT. Its translation is CASSQSGQGFSPLHF. The whole variable domain, remainder taken from reference TRBV7-6 and TRBJ1-6, is GAGVSQSPRYKVTKRGQDVALRCDPISGHVSLYWYRQALGQGPEFLTYFNYEAQQDKSGLPNDRFSAERPEGSISTLTIQRTEQRDSAMYRCASSQSGQGFSPLHFGNGTRLTVT.

At least ten counts were recorded for this clonotype. V and J are TRBV7-8 and TRBJ2-5; tentatively, D is TRBD2 (6 bases). The CDR3 runs to 15 residues. Germline V gene lookup returns CDR1 SGHVS and CDR2 FQNEAQ. V lost 6 bases to trimming and J lost 2 bases, with 16 bases between them. CDR3 DNA sequence: TGTGCCAGCAGTTCAAGTCCGGGACTGCAAGAGACCCAGTACTTC. Amino acids: CASSSSPGLQETQYF.

This clonotype has at least ten counts. The chain is built from TRBV15 and TRBJ2-7; 11 bases are a match to TRBD2. This CDR3 comprises 16 residues. CDR1 and CDR2 (germline): LNHNV, YYDKDF (reference sequence). With V trimmed by 1 base and J by 1 base, 3 bases remained unmatched. The CDR3 DNA follows: TGTGCCACCAGCAGAGTAGCGGGAGGGTGGTCCTACGAGCAGTACTTC. Amino acid sequence: CATSRVAGGWSYEQYF.

The chain recombines TRBV6-5 with TRBJ2-5; TRBD2 aligns across 11 bases. The V and J ends lost 1 base and 7 bases, in that order; junction bases with no gene match: 5. Germline values: CDR1 MNHEY, CDR2 SVGAGI. The CDR3 has 15 amino acids. As DNA, the CDR3 is TGTGCCAGCAGTTACTTAGCGGGGGGGCAGGCGACCCAGTACTTC. Translating it yields CASSYLAGGQATQYF.

This chain uses TRBV2 with TRBJ1-2, with 10 bases that match TRBD1. V dropped 8 bases and J dropped 2; count of bases not matched to a gene: 5. Germline values: CDR1 SNHLY, CDR2 FYNNEI. This CDR3 is 14 amino acids long. This CDR3 reads CASQGQGENYGYTF. The CDR3 DNA follows: TGTGCCAGCCAAGGACAGGGGGAGAACTATGGCTACACCTTC.

At least ten counts were recorded for this clonotype. The chain couples TRBV2 to TRBJ1-2; 7 nucleotides match TRBD1. J was trimmed by 3 bases and V by 4 bases; bases with no gene match: 5. The germline V gene encodes CDR1 SNHLY and CDR2 FYNNEI. The CDR3 has 14 amino acids. CDR3 loop: CASSGTGRHYGYTF. Here the CDR3 DNA reads TGTGCCAGCAGTGGGACAGGAAGGCACTATGGCTACACCTTC.